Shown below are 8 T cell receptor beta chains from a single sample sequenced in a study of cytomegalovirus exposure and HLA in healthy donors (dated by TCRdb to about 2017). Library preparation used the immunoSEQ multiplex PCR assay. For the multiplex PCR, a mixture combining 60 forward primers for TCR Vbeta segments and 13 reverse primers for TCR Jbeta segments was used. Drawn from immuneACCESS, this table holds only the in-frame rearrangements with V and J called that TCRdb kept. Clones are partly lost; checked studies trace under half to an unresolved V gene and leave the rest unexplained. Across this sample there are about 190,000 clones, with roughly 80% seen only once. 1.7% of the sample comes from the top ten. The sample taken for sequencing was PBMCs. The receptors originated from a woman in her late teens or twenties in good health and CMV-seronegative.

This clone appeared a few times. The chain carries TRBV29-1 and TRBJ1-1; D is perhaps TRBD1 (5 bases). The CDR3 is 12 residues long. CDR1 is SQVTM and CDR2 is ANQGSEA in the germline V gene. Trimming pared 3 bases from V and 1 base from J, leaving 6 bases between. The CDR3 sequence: CSVDRENTEAFF. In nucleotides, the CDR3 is TGCAGCGTTGACAGGGAGAACACTGAAGCTTTCTTT.

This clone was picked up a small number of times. The CDR3 coding sequence is TGCAGCGTTGATTGGGGCGGGGTGGTAGGAGCTTTCTTT. It translates to CSVDWGGVVGAFF. The V and J genes are TRBV29-1 and TRBJ1-1, with TRBD1 as a possible D gene (5 bases). V lost 3 bases, J lost 10 bases, and 18 bases lay in between. Germline V lookup: CDR1 SQVTM, CDR2 ANQGSEA. The CDR3 is 13 amino acids.

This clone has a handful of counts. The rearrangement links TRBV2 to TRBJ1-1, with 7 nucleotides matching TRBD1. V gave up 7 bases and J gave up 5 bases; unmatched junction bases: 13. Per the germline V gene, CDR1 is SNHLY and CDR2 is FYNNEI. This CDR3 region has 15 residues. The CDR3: CASNTATGLLTEAFF. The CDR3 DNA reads TGTGCCAGCAATACGGCGACAGGGCTTTTGACTGAAGCTTTCTTT.

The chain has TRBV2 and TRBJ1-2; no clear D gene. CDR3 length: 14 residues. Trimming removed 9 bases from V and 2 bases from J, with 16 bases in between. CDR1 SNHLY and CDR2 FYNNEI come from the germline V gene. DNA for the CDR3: TGTGCCAGTACAACTAGCCCCGGGAACTATGGCTACACCTTC. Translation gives CASTTSPGNYGYTF.

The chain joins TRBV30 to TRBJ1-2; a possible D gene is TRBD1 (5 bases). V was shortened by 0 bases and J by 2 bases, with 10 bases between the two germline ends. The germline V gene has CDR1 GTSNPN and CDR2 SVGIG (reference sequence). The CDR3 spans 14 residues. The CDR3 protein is CAWSVGASNYGYTF. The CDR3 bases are TGTGCCTGGAGTGTAGGGGCAAGCAACTATGGCTACACCTTC. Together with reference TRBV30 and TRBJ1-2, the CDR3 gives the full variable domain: SQTIHQWPATLVQPVGSPLSLECTVEGTSNPNLYWYRQAAGRGLQLLFYSVGIGQISSEVPQNLSASRPQDRQFILSSKKLLLSDSGFYLCAWSVGASNYGYTFGSGTRLTVV.

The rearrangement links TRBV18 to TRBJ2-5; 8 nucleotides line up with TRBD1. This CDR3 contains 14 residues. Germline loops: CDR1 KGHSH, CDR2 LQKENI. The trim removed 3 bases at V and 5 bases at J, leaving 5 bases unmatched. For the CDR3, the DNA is TGTGCCAGCTCACCGGGGACAGGAGGGGAGACCCAGTACTTC. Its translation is CASSPGTGGETQYF.

CDR3: CATSRDQDPGAEAFF. CDR3 DNA: TGTGCCACCAGCAGAGATCAGGACCCCGGGGCTGAAGCTTTCTTT. The gene calls are TRBV15 and TRBJ1-1; D gene uncertain. Germline CDR1 is LNHNV and CDR2 is YYDKDF (reference sequence). Between the trimmed V and J ends, which lost 0 bases and 6 bases, there was a span of 14 bases. The CDR3 is 15 residues long.

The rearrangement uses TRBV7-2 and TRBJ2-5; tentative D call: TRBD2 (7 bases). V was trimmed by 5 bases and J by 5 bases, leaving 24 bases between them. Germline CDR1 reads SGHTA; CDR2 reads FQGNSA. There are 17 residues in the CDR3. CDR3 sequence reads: CASSRNGGGGKGETQYF. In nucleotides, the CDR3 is TGTGCCAGCAGCCGTAATGGGGGGGGCGGGAAAGGGGAGACCCAGTACTTC.